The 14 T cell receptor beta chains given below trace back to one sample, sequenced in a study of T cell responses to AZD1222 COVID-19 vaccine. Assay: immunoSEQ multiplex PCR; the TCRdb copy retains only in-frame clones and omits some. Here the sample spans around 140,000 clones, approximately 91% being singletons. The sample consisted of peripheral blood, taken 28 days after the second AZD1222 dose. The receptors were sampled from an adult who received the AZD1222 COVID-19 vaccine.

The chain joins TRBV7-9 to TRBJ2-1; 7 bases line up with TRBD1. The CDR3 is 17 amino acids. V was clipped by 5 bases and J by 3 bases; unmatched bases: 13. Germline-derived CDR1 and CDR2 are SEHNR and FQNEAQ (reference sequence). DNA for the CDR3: TGTGCCAGCAGCCCGACAGGGCAACCGGTAGGCTACAATGAGCAGTTCTTC. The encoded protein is CASSPTGQPVGYNEQFF.

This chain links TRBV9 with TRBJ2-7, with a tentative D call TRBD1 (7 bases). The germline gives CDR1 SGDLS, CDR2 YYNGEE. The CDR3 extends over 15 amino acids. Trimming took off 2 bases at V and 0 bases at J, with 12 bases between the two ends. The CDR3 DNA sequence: TGTGCCAGCAGCGTGGCAGGGGGGACCTCCTACGAGCAGTACTTC. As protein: CASSVAGGTSYEQYF.

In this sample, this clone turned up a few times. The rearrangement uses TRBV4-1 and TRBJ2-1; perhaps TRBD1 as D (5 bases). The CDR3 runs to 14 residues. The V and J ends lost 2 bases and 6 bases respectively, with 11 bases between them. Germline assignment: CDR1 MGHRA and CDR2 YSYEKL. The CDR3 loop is CASSQHLRVNEQFF. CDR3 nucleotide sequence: TGCGCCAGCAGCCAACATCTCAGGGTCAATGAGCAGTTCTTC.

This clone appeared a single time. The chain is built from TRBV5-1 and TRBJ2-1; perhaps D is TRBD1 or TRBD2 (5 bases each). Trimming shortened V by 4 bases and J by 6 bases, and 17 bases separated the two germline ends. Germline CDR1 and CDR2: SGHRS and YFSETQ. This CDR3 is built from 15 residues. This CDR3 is CASSRGTYAANEQFF. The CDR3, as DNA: TGCGCCAGCAGCCGGGGCACATATGCGGCCAATGAGCAGTTCTTC.

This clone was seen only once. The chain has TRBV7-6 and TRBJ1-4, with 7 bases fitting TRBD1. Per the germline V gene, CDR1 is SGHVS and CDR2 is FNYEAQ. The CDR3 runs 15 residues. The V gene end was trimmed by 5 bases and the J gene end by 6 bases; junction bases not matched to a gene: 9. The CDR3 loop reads CASSPLQGRYEKLFF. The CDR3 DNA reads TGTGCCAGCAGCCCCTTACAGGGGCGGTATGAAAAACTGTTTTTT.

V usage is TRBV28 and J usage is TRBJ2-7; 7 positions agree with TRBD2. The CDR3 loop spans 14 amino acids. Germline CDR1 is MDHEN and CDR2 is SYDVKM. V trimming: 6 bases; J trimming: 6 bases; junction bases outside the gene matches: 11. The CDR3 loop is CASSTRSGKSEQYF. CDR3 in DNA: TGTGCCAGCAGCACCCGCAGCGGGAAAAGCGAGCAGTACTTC.

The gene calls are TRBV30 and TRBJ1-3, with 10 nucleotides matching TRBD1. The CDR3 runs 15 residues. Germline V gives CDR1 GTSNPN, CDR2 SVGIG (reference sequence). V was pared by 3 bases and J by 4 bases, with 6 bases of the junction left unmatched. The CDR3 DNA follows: TGTGCCTGGAGGAGACAGGGGGCAGGAGGAAACACCATATATTTT. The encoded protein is CAWRRQGAGGNTIYF.

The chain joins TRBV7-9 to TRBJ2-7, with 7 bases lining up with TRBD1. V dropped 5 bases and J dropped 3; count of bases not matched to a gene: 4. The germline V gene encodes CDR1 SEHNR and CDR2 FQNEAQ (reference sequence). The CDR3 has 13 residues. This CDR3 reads CASSSRDSYEQYF. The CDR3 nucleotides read TGTGCCAGCAGCAGTCGGGACAGCTACGAGCAGTACTTC.

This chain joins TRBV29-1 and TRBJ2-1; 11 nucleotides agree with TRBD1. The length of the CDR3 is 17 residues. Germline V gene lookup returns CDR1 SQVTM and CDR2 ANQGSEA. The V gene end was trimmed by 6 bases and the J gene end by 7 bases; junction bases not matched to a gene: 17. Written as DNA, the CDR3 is TGCAGCGTCCACGGACAGGGGGCGATGGTCATTGGGAATGAGCAGTTCTTC. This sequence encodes CSVHGQGAMVIGNEQFF.

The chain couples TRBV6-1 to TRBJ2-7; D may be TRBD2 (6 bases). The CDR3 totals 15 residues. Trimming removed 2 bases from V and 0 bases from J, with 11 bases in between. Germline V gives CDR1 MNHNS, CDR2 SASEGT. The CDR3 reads CASSEFLGGSYEQYF. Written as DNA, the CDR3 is TGTGCCAGCAGTGAATTCTTGGGGGGCTCCTACGAGCAGTACTTC.

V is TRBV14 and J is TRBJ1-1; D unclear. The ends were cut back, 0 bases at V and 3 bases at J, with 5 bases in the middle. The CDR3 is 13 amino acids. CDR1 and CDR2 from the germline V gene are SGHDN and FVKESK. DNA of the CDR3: TGTGCCAGCAGCCAAGAACTGTACACTGAAGCTTTCTTT. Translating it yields CASSQELYTEAFF.

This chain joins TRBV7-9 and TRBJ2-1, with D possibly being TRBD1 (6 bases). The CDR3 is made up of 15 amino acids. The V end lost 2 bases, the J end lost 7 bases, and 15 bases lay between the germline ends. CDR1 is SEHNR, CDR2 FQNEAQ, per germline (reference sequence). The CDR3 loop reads CASSLMSGVRNEQFF. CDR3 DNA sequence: TGTGCCAGCAGCTTAATGTCAGGGGTCAGGAATGAGCAGTTCTTC.

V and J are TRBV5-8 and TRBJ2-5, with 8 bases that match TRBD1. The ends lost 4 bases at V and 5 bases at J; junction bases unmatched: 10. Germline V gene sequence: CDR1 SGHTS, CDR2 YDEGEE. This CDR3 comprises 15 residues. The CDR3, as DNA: TGTGCCAGCAGCGCCGGACAGGGAGGATGGGAGACCCAGTACTTC. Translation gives CASSAGQGGWETQYF.

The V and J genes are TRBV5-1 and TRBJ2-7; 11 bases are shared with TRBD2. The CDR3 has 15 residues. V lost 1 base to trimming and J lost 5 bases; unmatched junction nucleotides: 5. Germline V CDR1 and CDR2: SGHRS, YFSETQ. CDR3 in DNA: TGCGCCAGCAGCTTGTGGGGACTAGCGGAGGACGAGCAGTACTTC. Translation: CASSLWGLAEDEQYF.